This TCR beta chain was captured by sequencing in a study of shared clonotypes between healthy human individuals. Points from the study as a whole: Rarefaction showed sorted-subset sequencing was incomplete despite large depth.

Per the original methods: Filtering was not the same, since immunoSEQ gave junction-only sequences without quality scores. The protocol was immunoSEQ multiplex PCR, while the TCRdb copy is restricted to in-frame clones and leaves out a portion. V and J calls and clone size come straight from that table; D and trimming were deduced from the DNA. The sample shows more than 2,000,000 clones, 80% to 95% of them seen only once. Comment on this clone: Antigen unknown.

The CDR3 is made up of 14 amino acids. With V trimmed by 2 bases and J by 10 bases, 7 bases remained unmatched. Germline-derived CDR1 and CDR2 are MNHEY and SMNVEV (reference sequence). The clonotype originates from a man aged 18 to 30 in good health. Some clones in this sample may be carry-over from other donors' samples. Sequences were obtained from naive CD4+ T cells from PBMCs. Documented subset: CD45RA+ positively selected. The chain employs TRBV27 and TRBJ1-5; 8 positions match TRBD1. This CDR3 reads CASSLALGQGPQHF. The CDR3 DNA sequence: TGTGCCAGCAGTTTAGCATTAGGACAGGGCCCCCAGCATTTT.